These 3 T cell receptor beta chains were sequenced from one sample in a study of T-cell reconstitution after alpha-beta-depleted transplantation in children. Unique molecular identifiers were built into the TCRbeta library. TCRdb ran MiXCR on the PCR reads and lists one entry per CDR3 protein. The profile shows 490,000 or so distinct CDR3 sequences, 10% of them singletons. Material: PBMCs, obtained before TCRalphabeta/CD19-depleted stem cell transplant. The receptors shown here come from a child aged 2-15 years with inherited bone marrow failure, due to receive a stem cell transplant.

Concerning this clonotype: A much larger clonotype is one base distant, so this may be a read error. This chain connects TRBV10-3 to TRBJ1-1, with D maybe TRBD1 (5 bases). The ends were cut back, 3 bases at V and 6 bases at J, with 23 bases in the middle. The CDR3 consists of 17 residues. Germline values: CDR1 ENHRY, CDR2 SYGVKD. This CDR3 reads CAISEKGPEAAGSEAFF. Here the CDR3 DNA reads TGTGCCATCAGTGAAAAGGGGCCAGAAGCAGCAGGCTCTGAAGCTTTCTTT.

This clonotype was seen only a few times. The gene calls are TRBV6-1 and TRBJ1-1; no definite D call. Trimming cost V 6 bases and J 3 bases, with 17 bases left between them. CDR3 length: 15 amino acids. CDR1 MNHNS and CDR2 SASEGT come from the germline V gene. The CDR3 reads CASRELAGFDTEAFF. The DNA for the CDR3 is TGTGCCAGCAGGGAACTGGCGGGTTTCGACACTGAAGCTTTCTTT.

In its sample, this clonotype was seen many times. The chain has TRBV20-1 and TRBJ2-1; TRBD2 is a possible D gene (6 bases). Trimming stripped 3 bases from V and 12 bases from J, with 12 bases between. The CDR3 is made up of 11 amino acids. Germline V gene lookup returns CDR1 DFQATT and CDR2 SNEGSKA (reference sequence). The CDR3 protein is CSARPGERQFF. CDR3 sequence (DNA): TGCAGTGCTAGGCCGGGAGAGCGGCAGTTCTTC.